Shown below are 4 T cell receptor beta chains from a single sample sequenced in a study of brain T cells in children with intractable seizures. Generated by immunoSEQ multiplex PCR, the TCRdb table keeps only in-frame clones and is missing some. Among roughly 80,000 clones listed, around 91% were seen once. The starting material was peripheral blood, obtained at surgery. The receptor set was obtained from a girl aged 2-10 years with Rasmussen encephalitis and intractable seizures.

The chain links TRBV10-1 to TRBJ2-5; the D is unclear. The V gene's germline CDR1 is WNHNN and CDR2 SYGVQD (reference sequence). V was shortened by 0 bases and J by 5 bases, with 10 bases between the two germline ends. This CDR3 comprises 14 residues. CDR3 sequence: CASSESQRAETQYF. CDR3 coding DNA: TGCGCCAGCAGTGAGTCGCAAAGGGCCGAGACCCAGTACTTC.

This rearrangement joins TRBV6-5 to TRBJ2-7, with TRBD2 matching 11 bases. Germline V CDR1 and CDR2: MNHEY, SVGAGI. This CDR3 spans 14 amino acids. Germline trimming cut 6 bases from V and 3 bases from J; bases unmatched to any gene: 4. CDR3 residues: CASRRLAGNYEQYF. The CDR3 DNA reads TGTGCCAGCAGGAGACTAGCGGGGAACTACGAGCAGTACTTC.

The chain couples TRBV24-1 to TRBJ2-3; 10 nucleotides align to TRBD1. Losses at the gene ends were 9 bases for V and 1 base for J; bases not matched to a gene: 3. CDR1 is KGHDR, CDR2 SFDVKD, per germline. This CDR3 region has 14 residues. The CDR3 bases are TGTGCCACCGCCGACAGGGGGCGCACAGATACGCAGTATTTT. Encoded protein: CATADRGRTDTQYF.

The rearrangement uses TRBV2 and TRBJ1-6; maybe TRBD1 (5 bases). CDR1 and CDR2 (germline): SNHLY, FYNNEI. The CDR3 loop spans 16 amino acids. V lost 8 bases and J lost 0, with 14 bases in between. The CDR3 loop is CASLGQPYSYNSPLHF. For the CDR3, the DNA is TGTGCCAGCTTAGGACAACCCTACTCCTATAATTCACCCCTCCACTTT. Full variable domain (rest looked up from reference TRBV2 and TRBJ1-6): EPEVTQTPSHQVTQMGQEVILRCVPISNHLYFYWYRQILGQKVEFLVSFYNNEISEKSEIFDDQFSVERPDGSNFTLKIRSTKLEDSAMYFCASLGQPYSYNSPLHFGNGTRLTVT.